Listed here are 32 T cell receptor beta chains from one sample, sequenced in a study of CD8 T cells in ankylosing spondylitis. A single record per CDR3 protein comes from TCRdb applying MiXCR to the 5' RACE reads. In the table there are around 490,000 distinct CDR3 sequences, about 5.4% of which are singletons. Antigen specificity for these receptors is unknown. Study-level results: Roughly 8 highly homologous variants made up a TCR beta motif that seemed to typify ankylosing spondylitis blood.

The sequenced sample was blood, either unsorted or a sorted T cell fraction (not recorded which). These TCRs come from a male donor with ankylosing spondylitis.

The rearrangement joins TRBV6-5 to TRBJ2-1, with TRBD1 identical over 7 bases. The CDR3 is 17 amino acids. V was pared by 2 bases and J by 10 bases, with 17 bases of the junction left unmatched. CDR1 and CDR2 (germline): MNHEY, SVGAGI. CDR3 loop: CASSYPSGTAGAKEQFF. CDR3 nucleotides: TGTGCCAGCAGTTACCCTTCCGGGACAGCCGGCGCGAAGGAGCAGTTCTTC.

This clonotype has at least ten counts. The V and J genes are TRBV4-3 and TRBJ1-1; D uncertain. CDR3 length equals 16 residues. The V gene's germline CDR1 is LGHNA and CDR2 YSLEER. Trimming cost V 0 bases and J 6 bases, with 17 bases left between them. The CDR3 region has the DNA TGCGCCAGCAGCCAAGAACCTCCGACCTCGGGTTCTGAAGCTTTCTTT. This encodes CASSQEPPTSGSEAFF.

This clonotype came up many times. The chain joins TRBV5-1 to TRBJ2-7, with D tentatively TRBD1 or TRBD2 (5 bases each). The CDR3 extends over 13 amino acids. V lost 8 bases to trimming and J lost 5 bases, with 17 bases between them. CDR1 and CDR2 from the germline V gene are SGHRS and YFSETQ. The CDR3 nucleotides are TGCGCCAGTCGGACCGCTCTGGGGGACGAGCAGTACTTC. It translates to CASRTALGDEQYF. Supplemented by reference TRBV5-1 and TRBJ2-7, the full variable domain reads KAGVTQTPRYLIKTRGQQVTLSCSPISGHRSVSWYQQTPGQGLQFLFEYFSETQRNKGNFPGRFSGRQFSNSRSEMNVSTLELGDSALYLCASRTALGDEQYFGPGTRLTVT.

This clonotype was seen ten or more times. The V call is TRBV28, the J call TRBJ1-1, with no clear D. The CDR3 sequence is 12 residues long. Germline CDR1 and CDR2: MDHEN and SYDVKM. The ends were cut back, 6 bases at V and 3 bases at J, with 8 bases in the middle. The CDR3 DNA reads as TGTGCCAGCAGGGATGGGTACACTGAAGCTTTCTTT. Translating it yields CASRDGYTEAFF.

This clonotype was seen many times. V and J are TRBV20-1 and TRBJ1-2, with 9 bases lining up with TRBD1. The CDR3 loop spans 14 amino acids. Germline-derived CDR1 and CDR2 are DFQATT and SNEGSKA (reference sequence). With 1 base clipped from V and 8 bases from J, the junction kept 8 bases outside the gene matches. The DNA of the CDR3 is TGCAGTGCTAGAGGCCCACAGGGGGCGGGGGGCTACACCTTC. Its protein is CSARGPQGAGGYTF.

In this sample, this clonotype turned up many times. The chain carries TRBV10-3 and TRBJ2-3; tentative D call: TRBD1 (5 bases). Trimming took 10 bases from V and 4 from J, leaving 18 bases between them. This CDR3 region has 14 residues. Germline CDR1 and CDR2: ENHRY and SYGVKD. The CDR3 region is CATRRPRDADTQYF. CDR3 coding DNA: TGTGCCACCAGAAGGCCCAGGGATGCAGATACGCAGTATTTT.

This clonotype was picked up many times. The chain joins TRBV7-8 to TRBJ2-1; 10 bases line up with TRBD2. The CDR3 sequence is 17 residues long. Unmatched junction bases numbered 9, after V lost 5 bases and J lost 2 bases. Per germline, CDR1 SGHVS and CDR2 FQNEAQ. The CDR3 loop is CASSITSGTFPYNEQFF. Written as DNA, the CDR3 is TGTGCCAGCAGCATTACTAGCGGGACTTTCCCCTACAATGAGCAGTTCTTC.

The chain couples TRBV15 to TRBJ2-6; D gene unclear. Per germline, CDR1 LNHNV and CDR2 YYDKDF (reference sequence). V was cut by 0 bases and J by 1 base, with 4 bases left in between. The length of the CDR3 is 15 residues. CDR3: CATSRDGSGANVLTF. The CDR3 DNA follows: TGTGCCACCAGCAGAGATGGATCTGGGGCCAACGTCCTGACTTTC.

This clonotype has at least ten counts. This chain joins TRBV6-5 and TRBJ2-5; TRBD1 aligns across 9 bases. Unmatched junction bases numbered 7, after V lost 4 bases and J lost 1 base. The germline gives CDR1 MNHEY, CDR2 SVGAGI. The CDR3 is 16 residues long. The CDR3, as DNA: TGTGCCAGCAGTTTAAAATGGACAGGGGCCCAAGAGACCCAGTACTTC. Translating gives CASSLKWTGAQETQYF.

In this sample, this clonotype turned up a few times. The junction departs from germline at one end; a sequencing error may be responsible. The chain links TRBV7-7 to TRBJ2-1; 8 bases align to TRBD2. Germline V gives CDR1 SSHAT, CDR2 FNYEAQ (reference sequence). This CDR3 has 15 amino acids. CDR3 region: CASSNVAGSYNEQFF. The CDR3 DNA reads as TGTGCTAGCAGCAACGTAGCGGGGTCGTACAATGAGCAGTTCTTC.

This clonotype has at least ten counts. The chain has TRBV29-1 and TRBJ2-7; D is unresolved. This CDR3 comprises 11 residues. The germline V gene has CDR1 SQVTM and CDR2 ANQGSEA. V lost 4 bases, J lost 4 bases, and 8 bases lay in between. The CDR3 region is CSVGSAYEQYF. CDR3 DNA sequence: TGCAGCGTTGGGAGCGCGTACGAGCAGTACTTC.

This clonotype was found many times. The V and J genes are TRBV11-2 and TRBJ2-5; TRBD2 matches at 7 bases. V was pared by 5 bases and J by 1 base, with 4 bases of the junction left unmatched. Germline V gives CDR1 SGHAT, CDR2 FQNNGV. The CDR3 covers 14 residues. As DNA, the CDR3 is TGTGCCAGCAGCGCAGCGGGGACCCAAGAGACCCAGTACTTC. Encoded protein: CASSAAGTQETQYF.

The table lists this clonotype with many counts. The rearrangement joins TRBV4-2 to TRBJ1-1; no clear D. CDR3 length: 16 residues. Germline CDR1 reads LGHNA; CDR2 reads YNFKEQ. V was pared by 0 bases and J by 0 bases, with 11 bases between. CDR3 coding DNA: TGTGCCAGCAGCCAAGATCCGTATCAGGTGAACACTGAAGCTTTCTTT. Protein sequence: CASSQDPYQVNTEAFF.

This clonotype was observed many times. The chain joins TRBV12-3 or TRBV12-4 to TRBJ2-1; D not resolved. The CDR3 extends over 16 amino acids. V gave up 2 bases and J gave up 6 bases, with 17 bases separating them. This CDR3 is CASSLFPARPANEQFF. In DNA form, the CDR3 reads TGTGCCAGCAGTTTATTTCCAGCGAGACCTGCCAATGAGCAGTTCTTC.

This clonotype has at least ten counts. Sequence at one end of the junction differs from germline and may be a read error. V gene TRBV7-7 combines with J gene TRBJ2-2; weak D call: TRBD1 (5 bases). The CDR3 totals 16 residues. Germline assignment: CDR1 SSHAT and CDR2 FNYEAQ (reference sequence). The CDR3 spells CASSWGSTGNTGELFF. The CDR3 DNA sequence: TGTGCTAGCAGCTGGGGAAGTACAGGCAACACCGGGGAGCTGTTTTTT.

This clonotype was picked up a small number of times. The V and J genes are TRBV7-8 and TRBJ2-6, with 9 positions matching TRBD1. With V trimmed by 4 bases and J by 2 bases, 9 bases remained unmatched. Germline values: CDR1 SGHVS, CDR2 FQNEAQ. CDR3 length equals 18 residues. CDR3 in amino acids: CASSSNPWTGAGANVLTF. CDR3 DNA sequence: TGTGCCAGCAGCTCGAACCCCTGGACAGGGGCTGGGGCCAACGTCCTGACTTTC.

In this sample, this clonotype turned up many times. The genes are TRBV7-9 and TRBJ2-5; D may correspond to TRBD1 or TRBD2 (5 bases each). With 2 bases removed from V and 4 bases from J, the gap between germline ends came to 11 bases. The CDR3 is 14 amino acids. Germline V lookup: CDR1 SEHNR, CDR2 FQNEAQ (reference sequence). The CDR3 here is CASSLMGVGETQYF. In DNA form, the CDR3 reads TGTGCCAGCAGCTTAATGGGGGTTGGAGAGACCCAGTACTTC.

At least ten counts were recorded for this clonotype. The rearrangement uses TRBV24-1 and TRBJ2-4; D is ambiguous. Trimming removed 3 bases at V and 8 bases at J, with 4 bases between. The CDR3 has 11 amino acids. The germline gives CDR1 KGHDR, CDR2 SFDVKD. In DNA, the CDR3 is TGTGCCACCAGTGATAATGACATTCAGTACTTC. It translates to CATSDNDIQYF.

This clonotype came up many times. The chain recombines TRBV5-1 with TRBJ1-6; D not certain. V was clipped by 0 bases and J by 11 bases, with 15 bases between them. This CDR3 has 15 residues. CDR1 and CDR2 (germline): SGHRS, YFSETQ. In DNA, the CDR3 is TGCGCCAGCAGCTTGGAACCGGGCGGAATTCCACCCCTCCACTTT. Translating it yields CASSLEPGGIPPLHF.

This clonotype was detected many times. This chain joins TRBV6-5 and TRBJ1-1; 8 nucleotides line up with TRBD1. There are 14 residues in the CDR3. The trim removed 4 bases at V and 4 bases at J, leaving 5 bases unmatched. Germline-derived CDR1 and CDR2 are MNHEY and SVGAGI. In nucleotides, the CDR3 is TGTGCCAGCAGTTTTTCTGACAGGGGCACTGAAGCTTTCTTT. Translated, it gives CASSFSDRGTEAFF.

This clonotype was observed many times. J is TRBJ1-2 and V is TRBV4-3; the D gene is possibly TRBD1 (6 bases). There are 16 residues in the CDR3. Trimming took off 0 bases at V and 8 bases at J, with 19 bases between the two ends. CDR1 LGHNA and CDR2 YSLEER come from the germline V gene. CDR3 DNA: TGCGCCAGCAGCCAAGAGAGGACAGCCGGGGCGCGGGGCTACACCTTC. Translated: CASSQERTAGARGYTF.

In its sample, this clonotype was seen many times. The V gene is TRBV3-1, the J gene TRBJ1-5; D is perhaps TRBD1 (6 bases). Per the germline V gene, CDR1 is LGHDT and CDR2 is YNNKEL (reference sequence). The V and J ends lost 5 bases and 7 bases respectively, with 9 bases between them. The CDR3 has 12 amino acids. The CDR3: CASSSGHQPQHF. Here the CDR3 DNA reads TGTGCCAGCAGCTCGGGACACCAGCCCCAGCATTTT.

This clonotype was observed at least ten times. This chain links TRBV20-1 with TRBJ1-4, with a tentative D call TRBD1 (5 bases). Trimming pared 3 bases from V and 8 bases from J, leaving 13 bases between. In germline, CDR1 is DFQATT, CDR2 SNEGSKA (reference sequence). CDR3 length: 13 amino acids. The CDR3 DNA reads as TGCAGTGCTAGTAAGGACAACGACGAAAAACTGTTTTTT. Its translation is CSASKDNDEKLFF.

This clonotype was seen repeatedly, ten times or more. CDR3 bases: TGCGCCAGCAGCCAAGGGCCCTTTAGCGGGTACGAGCAGTACTTC. Residues: CASSQGPFSGYEQYF. The chain carries TRBV4-3 and TRBJ2-7; 7 bases map to TRBD2. Germline V gene lookup returns CDR1 LGHNA and CDR2 YSLEER. V shed 1 base and J 4 bases; nucleotides not matched to a gene: 7. The CDR3 runs to 15 residues.

This clonotype was detected a few times. The chain employs TRBV20-1 and TRBJ1-5; D is ambiguous. Trimming left V 2 bases short and J 1 base short, with 9 bases between. CDR3 length: 14 residues. Per the germline V gene, CDR1 is DFQATT and CDR2 is SNEGSKA (reference sequence). In DNA form, the CDR3 reads TGCAGTGCTAGACGATCGGCAAGCAATCAGCCCCAGCATTTT. Translating it yields CSARRSASNQPQHF.

This clonotype was observed a few times. The chain joins TRBV12-3 or TRBV12-4 to TRBJ2-1; no reliable D call. This CDR3 region has 12 residues. The V end lost 1 base, the J end lost 9 bases, and 7 bases lay between the germline ends. CDR3 coding DNA: TGTGCCAGCAGTTTAGGTTCGACTGAGCAGTTCTTC. This codes for CASSLGSTEQFF.

The CDR3 protein is CATSRDTISTGYGYTF. Here the CDR3 DNA reads TGTGCCACCAGCAGAGATACAATCTCAACGGGCTATGGCTACACCTTC. The chain uses TRBV15 and TRBJ1-2; D gene uncertain. The CDR3 extends over 16 amino acids. Looked up from germline, CDR1 is LNHNV and CDR2 is YYDKDF (reference sequence). Trimming shortened V by 0 bases and J by 4 bases, and 15 bases separated the two germline ends.

The table lists this clonotype with many counts. The CDR3, as DNA: TGTGCCAGCAGCTTATTCCCCGGCGGGAGCACAGATACGCAGTATTTT. Its translation is CASSLFPGGSTDTQYF. The chain combines TRBV7-2 with TRBJ2-3; TRBD2 might be the D (5 bases). Germline-derived CDR1 and CDR2 are SGHTA and FQGNSA. Trimming cost V 2 bases and J 0 bases, with 12 bases left between them. This CDR3 region has 16 residues.

This chain uses TRBV20-1 with TRBJ2-1; weak D call: TRBD2 (6 bases). The CDR3 is 13 amino acids. Germline values: CDR1 DFQATT, CDR2 SNEGSKA (reference sequence). V lost 6 bases to trimming and J lost 5 bases, with 14 bases between them. Here the CDR3 DNA reads TGCAGTGCGATCGGGACTCCGGACAATGAGCAGTTCTTC. Amino acid sequence: CSAIGTPDNEQFF.

This clonotype came up many times. J is TRBJ2-3 and V is TRBV4-3, with 13 nucleotides matching TRBD2. V gave up 4 bases and J gave up 0 bases; unmatched junction bases: 7. The germline V gene has CDR1 LGHNA and CDR2 YSLEER. This CDR3 has 18 residues. DNA of the CDR3: TGCGCCAGCAGCCCCGGGACTAGCGGGGCCAAGAGCACAGATACGCAGTATTTT. Translation: CASSPGTSGAKSTDTQYF.

This chain uses TRBV27 with TRBJ2-1, with D possibly being TRBD1 (5 bases). This CDR3 contains 12 residues. V was clipped by 2 bases and J by 12 bases, with 11 bases between them. CDR1 is MNHEY, CDR2 SMNVEV, per germline (reference sequence). The CDR3 sequence: CASSLQGRSQFF. In nucleotides, the CDR3 is TGTGCCAGCAGTTTACAGGGCAGGTCGCAGTTCTTC.

The CDR3, as DNA: TGTGCCAGCAGCCCCCCTTTTCCTGGGGCCAACGTCCTGACTTTC. Its translation: CASSPPFPGANVLTF. This chain links TRBV7-9 with TRBJ2-6, with D unclear. Looked up from germline, CDR1 is SEHNR and CDR2 is FQNEAQ (reference sequence). V lost 5 bases and J lost 2, with 10 bases in between. CDR3 length: 15 residues.